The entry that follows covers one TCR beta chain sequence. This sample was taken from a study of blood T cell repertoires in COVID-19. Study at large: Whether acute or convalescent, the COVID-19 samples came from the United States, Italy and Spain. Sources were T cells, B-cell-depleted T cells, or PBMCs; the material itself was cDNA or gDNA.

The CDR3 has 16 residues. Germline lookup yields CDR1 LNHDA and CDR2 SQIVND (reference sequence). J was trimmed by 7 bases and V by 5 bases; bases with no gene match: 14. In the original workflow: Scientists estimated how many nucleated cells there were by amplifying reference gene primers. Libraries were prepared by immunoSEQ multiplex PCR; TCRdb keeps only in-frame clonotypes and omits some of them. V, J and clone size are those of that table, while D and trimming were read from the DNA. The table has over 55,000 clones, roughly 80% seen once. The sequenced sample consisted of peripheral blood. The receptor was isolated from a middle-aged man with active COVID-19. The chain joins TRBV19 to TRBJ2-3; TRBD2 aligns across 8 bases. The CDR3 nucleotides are TGTGCCAGTAGTCCCCGGGGTAGCGGGGCCTTCCATACGCAGTATTTT. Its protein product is CASSPRGSGAFHTQYF.